The 2 T cell receptor beta chains reported below all come from one sample, sequenced in a study of T cell clonality in common variable immunodeficiency. Method: immunoSEQ multiplex PCR; TCRdb's copy keeps in-frame clones and lacks some. The sample shows around 34,000 clones, none of them appearing just once. Sequenced input: peripheral blood mononuclear cells. The receptors derive from a person aged 18 to 75 in good health.

This clone has a count of ten or more. The missing CDR3 end, 3 residues past where the read stops, is filled in from the germline J gene. The chain has TRBV6-1 and TRBJ1-1, with 8 bases matching TRBD1. The germline CDR1 and CDR2 sequences are MNHNS and SASEGT. There are 15 residues in the CDR3. With V trimmed by 4 bases and J by 0 bases, 4 bases remained unmatched. CDR3 in amino acids: CASSAHRGMNTEAFF. Partial CDR3 DNA: TGTGCCAGCAGTGCTCACAGGGGGATGAACACTGAA.

This clone was detected ten times or more. Sequencing ends 3 residues short of the CDR3 end; the germline J gene provides the rest. The chain is built from TRBV9 and TRBJ1-2; D is unresolved. CDR3 length: 12 residues. Per the germline V gene, CDR1 is SGDLS and CDR2 is YYNGEE. V dropped 0 bases and J dropped 7 bases, with 7 bases sitting between them. Partial CDR3 DNA: TGTGCCAGCAGCGTAGACGTCGGTGGC. It encodes CASSVDVGG. The entire CDR3 protein reads CASSVDVGGYTF.